This TCR beta chain was observed in a study of blood T cell repertoires in COVID-19. Study context: PBMCs, B-cell-depleted T cells, or T cells provided the cDNA or gDNA that made up the material.

This clone has just a few counts. As originally analysed: Reference gene primer amplification in the assay estimated nucleated cell counts. The repertoire was sequenced with immunoSEQ multiplex PCR; TCRdb's copy has only in-frame clones and lacks some. D and trimming come from the DNA, and the V and J calls and clone size come from that table. The data show about 80,000 clones, approximately 83% seen once. The CDR3 loop spans 15 amino acids. Germline V gene data show CDR1 as MNHEY and CDR2 as SVGAGI. The V and J ends lost 5 bases and 6 bases, in that order; junction bases with no gene match: 8. The sample was peripheral blood. V and J are TRBV6-5 and TRBJ1-4; 8 nucleotides match TRBD1. The TCR was taken from a human donor in a cohort sampled during active COVID-19. This chain's CDR3 is CASSTRTGWDEKLFF. The CDR3 DNA follows: TGTGCCAGCAGTACGAGGACAGGGTGGGATGAAAAACTGTTTTTT.